This T cell receptor beta chain was profiled in a study of T cells expressing NK-cell markers (dated by TCRdb to the early 2020s). Some background on the complete study: TCR beta-chain repertoires were profiled in sorted CD3+CD56+NKG2C+, CD3+CD56+NKG2C- and CD3+CD56-NKG2C+ T-cell subsets from several donors. Among the eight sequenced donors, seven were HCMV-seropositive and one was HCMV-seronegative. Randomly selected healthy volunteers, three men and five women, were used as the eight sequenced donors. The libraries were sequenced on Illumina HiSeq 2000/2500, MiSeq or NextSeq, producing 2 x 150 bp reads. Results the study describes overall, beyond this receptor: In six donors, the dominant CD3+CD56+NKG2C+ clonotypes were among the top 10 CD8+ clonotypes and accounted for about 1.0-7.0% of CD8+ T cells. Whether the expanded NKG2C-expressing T cell clones were specific for HCMV antigens remained unclear. Those dominant clonotypes were again the most abundant among CD3+CD56-NKG2C+ cells in a handful of donors, at roughly 25-60.1%.

Sequenced on an Illumina HiSeq 2000. The TCR beta cDNA libraries were made using 5'RACE template switching, a step that added both a universal primer site and unique molecular identifiers. Synthesis of cDNA was primed from the TCR beta constant segment and was followed by two consecutive PCR amplification steps. The study's processing was this. Reads were demultiplexed and grouped by UMI with MIGEC, and clonotypes were assembled and quantified with MiTCR. To exclude erroneous sequences, only TCR cDNA sequences supported by at least two reads were retained. The tcR package was used for downstream repertoire analysis, and clonotypes were matched between fractions using CDR3 nucleotide sequence together with V segment. VDJmatch was used to annotate antigen specificity against VDJdb, with one amino acid substitution allowed in CDR3. TCRdb reprocessed the public reads and reports one entry per CDR3 protein sequence, without DNA. The V and J calls and clone size come from TCRdb's table, not from the authors' own analysis. This sample's clone table shows under 600,000 distinct CDR3 sequences. In total, the top ten clones hold approximately 1.4% of the sample.

HCMV-specific IgG was detected in serum with a commercial ELISA kit to determine HCMV serostatus. Ficoll density gradient centrifugation was used to isolate peripheral blood mononuclear cells from blood. From a lookup of the germline V gene, CDR1 and CDR2 are MGHDK and SYGVNS. The CDR3 contains 13 residues, cysteine and phenylalanine counted. Only the protein is on record. With respect to this clonotype: Its antigen remains undetermined.

This receptor chain uses TRBV25-1 and TRBJ1-5. The receptor comes from a woman between 50 and 59 years old in good health. Donor details come from another sample of the same person, matched by shared clones. The material sequenced was blood T cells: a sorted CD56 or NKG2C T cell subset, CD4+ or CD8+ T cells, or bulk PBMC T cells (not recorded which). The CDR3 in this case is CASSAAGNQPQHF.